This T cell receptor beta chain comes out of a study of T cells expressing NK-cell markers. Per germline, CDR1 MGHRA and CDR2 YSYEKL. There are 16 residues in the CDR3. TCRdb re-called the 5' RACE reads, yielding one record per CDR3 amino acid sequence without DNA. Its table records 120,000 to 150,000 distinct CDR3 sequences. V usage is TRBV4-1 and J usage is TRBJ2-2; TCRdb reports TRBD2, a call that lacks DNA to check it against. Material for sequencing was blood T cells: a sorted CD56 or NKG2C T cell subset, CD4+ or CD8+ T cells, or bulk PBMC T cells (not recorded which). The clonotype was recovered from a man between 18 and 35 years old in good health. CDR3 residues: CASSQDAAGVTGELFF.